The 30 T cell receptor beta chains listed next were all sequenced from one sample in a study of blood T cell repertoires in COVID-19. Here immunoSEQ multiplex PCR was the method, and the copy in TCRdb shows in-frame clones only, minus some. The sample includes just under 150,000 clones, 80% to 90% of them seen just once. Sequencing used peripheral blood. These receptors were obtained from a human donor with acute or convalescent COVID-19. The donor label of this sample is uncertain.

This clone has just a few counts. One end of the junction varies from germline; a read error may be responsible. The chain has TRBV19 and TRBJ1-2, with D possibly matching TRBD1 (6 bases). The CDR3 length is 15 residues. The germline gives CDR1 LNHDA, CDR2 SQIVND (reference sequence). The CDR3 coding sequence is TGTGCCAGCAGTACGACGGGGGGGGGCCGCTATGGCTACACCTTC. Translation: CASSTTGGGRYGYTF.

J is TRBJ2-1 and V is TRBV7-9; 9 nucleotides align to TRBD1. Trimming took 3 bases from V and 8 from J; bases not matched to a gene: 14. CDR3 length: 17 residues. Germline CDR1 reads SEHNR; CDR2 reads FQNEAQ (reference sequence). CDR3 in DNA: TGTGCCAGCAGCTTCCGCGCCGGACAGGGGACTTTGGATGAGCAGTTCTTC. Encoded protein: CASSFRAGQGTLDEQFF.

The V and J genes are TRBV7-8 and TRBJ2-3; a weak D match, TRBD2 (7 bases). V lost 5 bases to trimming and J lost 1 base, with 16 bases between them. Per germline, CDR1 SGHVS and CDR2 FQNEAQ. The CDR3 is made up of 16 amino acids. CDR3 nucleotide sequence: TGTGCCAGCAGCCCATTCCGGGGGGCTGGCACAGATACGCAGTATTTT. Amino acids: CASSPFRGAGTDTQYF.

V and J are TRBV28 and TRBJ2-7; D is undetermined. Per germline, CDR1 MDHEN and CDR2 SYDVKM. V lost 8 bases, J lost 3 bases, and 23 bases lay in between. The CDR3 contains 16 residues. The CDR3 coding sequence is TGTGCCAGCTCCCCCCGAGGCCGGCTTCAATTCTACGAGCAGTACGTC. Encoded protein: CASSPRGRLQFYEQYV.

The chain carries TRBV19 and TRBJ1-5; TRBD1 matches 7 bases. The CDR3 is 15 residues long. After removal of 5 bases from V and 7 bases from J, the junction contained 11 bases not matched to a gene. Looked up from germline, CDR1 is LNHDA and CDR2 is SQIVND (reference sequence). The CDR3 coding sequence is TGTGCCAGTAGTCCCGGGACAGACGGAGGGCAGCCCCAGCATTTT. Amino acids: CASSPGTDGGQPQHF.

The table lists this clone with a count of one. The chain recombines TRBV10-3 with TRBJ1-5; D not certain. Germline CDR1 and CDR2: ENHRY and SYGVKD. There are 15 residues in the CDR3. Trimming pared 0 bases from V and 2 bases from J, leaving 8 bases between. The CDR3 loop is CAISESFGGNQPQHF. DNA of the CDR3: TGTGCCATCAGTGAGTCGTTCGGGGGCAATCAGCCCCAGCATTTT.

The rearrangement joins TRBV5-1 to TRBJ2-5, with 9 bases identical to TRBD2. V gave up 4 bases and J gave up 1 base; unmatched junction bases: 5. The germline gives CDR1 SGHRS, CDR2 YFSETQ. This CDR3 is built from 15 residues. The CDR3 reads CASSPGRGGQETQYF. The CDR3 DNA reads TGCGCCAGCAGCCCGGGGCGGGGGGGCCAAGAGACCCAGTACTTC.

The rearrangement uses TRBV6-2 or TRBV6-3 and TRBJ2-7; D is ambiguous. V gave up 2 bases and J gave up 0 bases, with 17 bases separating them. The CDR3 contains 17 residues. Germline-derived CDR1 and CDR2 are MNHEY and SVGEGT. The CDR3 spells CASSYDRVIPDSYEQYV. CDR3 DNA sequence: TGTGCCAGCAGTTACGACCGGGTTATTCCGGACTCCTACGAGCAGTACGTC.

This sequence joins TRBV15 and TRBJ2-3, with 9 bases fitting TRBD2. Germline V CDR1 and CDR2: LNHNV, YYDKDF (reference sequence). The CDR3 loop spans 17 amino acids. V trimming: 1 base; J trimming: 5 bases; junction bases outside the gene matches: 10. In nucleotides, the CDR3 is TGTGCCACCAGCAGAGGGCTAGCGGGACTGGCGGGAGATACGCAGTATTTT. Its protein is CATSRGLAGLAGDTQYF.

The gene calls are TRBV27 and TRBJ1-5; possible D gene TRBD1, 6 bases. CDR1 MNHEY and CDR2 SMNVEV come from the germline V gene (reference sequence). The CDR3 has 17 amino acids. Trimming removed 5 bases from V and 0 bases from J, with 17 bases in between. The CDR3 protein is CASSKGTRAYSNQPQHF. The CDR3 bases are TGTGCCAGCAGTAAAGGGACAAGGGCTTATAGCAATCAGCCCCAGCATTTT.

This clone has a single count. The chain links TRBV2 to TRBJ2-1; a possible D gene is TRBD1 (6 bases). Germline V lookup: CDR1 SNHLY, CDR2 FYNNEI. The CDR3 spans 16 residues. Trimming took off 4 bases at V and 6 bases at J, with 19 bases between the two ends. The CDR3 here is CASSAPRAGVANEQFF. CDR3 sequence (DNA): TGTGCCAGCAGTGCGCCCCGGGCAGGGGTAGCCAATGAGCAGTTCTTC.

J is TRBJ2-4 and V is TRBV3-1 (or the pseudogene TRBV3-2), with 9 nucleotides matching TRBD2. The CDR3 sequence is 11 residues long. Germline trimming cut 8 bases from V and 8 bases from J; bases unmatched to any gene: 1. Per germline, CDR1 LGHDT and CDR2 YNNKEL (reference sequence). The CDR3, as DNA: TGTGCCAGCGGCGGGGGGGACATTCAGTACTTC. Translated, it gives CASGGGDIQYF.

The table lists this clone with a few counts. The V and J genes are TRBV6-5 and TRBJ1-6; possible D gene TRBD1, 6 bases. The CDR3 loop spans 13 amino acids. In germline, CDR1 is MNHEY, CDR2 SVGAGI. The ends were cut back, 5 bases at V and 7 bases at J, with 9 bases in the middle. For the CDR3, the DNA is TGTGCCAGCAGTCTACAGGGAAATTCACCCCTCCACTTT. It is translated as CASSLQGNSPLHF.

This chain links TRBV2 with TRBJ1-5; 7 bases are a match to TRBD1. The germline V gene has CDR1 SNHLY and CDR2 FYNNEI. CDR3 length: 16 residues. The V gene end was trimmed by 6 bases and the J gene end by 0 bases; junction bases not matched to a gene: 8. The CDR3 DNA reads as TGTGCCAGCAGGATGAAACAGGGGTATAGCAATCAGCCCCAGCATTTT. Its translation: CASRMKQGYSNQPQHF.

The chain recombines TRBV7-2 with TRBJ1-2; perhaps TRBD1 as D (5 bases). Germline-derived CDR1 and CDR2 are SGHTA and FQGNSA. This CDR3 spans 15 amino acids. V dropped 1 base and J dropped 5 bases, with 14 bases sitting between them. This CDR3 is CASSLGGDLIYGYTF. In DNA form, the CDR3 reads TGTGCCAGCAGCTTAGGGGGGGATTTAATTTATGGCTACACCTTC.

CDR3 sequence reads: CASSQDYLPATSADTQYF. DNA for the CDR3: TGCGCCAGCAGCCAAGATTACCTTCCAGCGACCTCCGCAGATACGCAGTATTTT. The chain links TRBV4-3 to TRBJ2-3; D uncertain. Germline values: CDR1 LGHNA, CDR2 YSLEER. V lost 0 bases, J lost 4 bases, and 20 bases lay in between. The CDR3 spans 18 residues.

The chain carries TRBV30 and TRBJ1-4; D not certain. The V end lost 3 bases, the J end lost 8 bases, and 13 bases lay between the germline ends. CDR1 is GTSNPN and CDR2 is SVGIG in the germline V gene (reference sequence). The CDR3 runs 13 residues. CDR3 residues: CAWRGGLEEKLFF. The CDR3 nucleotides read TGTGCCTGGAGGGGAGGGCTCGAGGAAAAACTGTTTTTT.

This sequence joins TRBV28 and TRBJ1-2; 7 bases map to TRBD1. The V gene end was trimmed by 5 bases and the J gene end by 5 bases; junction bases not matched to a gene: 8. Germline CDR1 and CDR2: MDHEN and SYDVKM. The CDR3 is 14 amino acids. CDR3 protein: CASSPGQRSYGYTF. CDR3 coding DNA: TGTGCCAGCAGTCCGGGACAGAGATCGTATGGCTACACCTTC.

The gene calls are TRBV2 and TRBJ2-7; TRBD1 matches at 8 bases. The junction had 5 bases not matched to a gene; V was cut back by 6 bases and J by 1 base. CDR1 SNHLY and CDR2 FYNNEI come from the germline V gene. This CDR3 has 14 amino acids. The CDR3 protein is CASRTRDRSYEQYV. The CDR3 region has the DNA TGTGCCAGCAGGACCCGGGACAGGTCCTACGAGCAGTACGTC.

The chain employs TRBV6-2 or TRBV6-3 and TRBJ2-7; 8 nucleotides line up with TRBD2. CDR1 is MNHEY and CDR2 is SVGEGT in the germline V gene. This CDR3 is 16 amino acids long. Germline trimming cut 0 bases from V and 2 bases from J; bases unmatched to any gene: 6. For the CDR3, the DNA is TGTGCCAGCAGTTACTCCAGCGGGGGCTTCCCCTACGAGCAGTACTTC. Translating gives CASSYSSGGFPYEQYF.

V and J are TRBV6-2 or TRBV6-3 and TRBJ1-5; 8 nucleotides agree with TRBD1. The CDR3 is 14 residues long. Unmatched junction bases numbered 7, after V lost 5 bases and J lost 7 bases. The germline CDR1 and CDR2 sequences are MNHEY and SVGEGT. The CDR3 reads CASSGTGGGQPQHF. The CDR3, as DNA: TGTGCCAGCAGTGGAACAGGGGGTGGGCAGCCCCAGCATTTT.

The rearrangement joins TRBV5-1 to TRBJ1-6; D unresolved. This CDR3 contains 14 residues. CDR1 is SGHRS and CDR2 is YFSETQ in the germline V gene. V was shortened by 0 bases and J by 6 bases, with 7 bases between the two germline ends. CDR3 DNA sequence: TGCGCCAGCAGCTTGGCGCAGGCTAATTCACCCCTCCACTTT. Its translation: CASSLAQANSPLHF.

This chain links TRBV21-1 with TRBJ2-7; TRBD2 reflects the table's D call only, with no check against the DNA. TRBV21-1 is recorded as a pseudogene. CDR3 length equals 16 residues. Written as DNA, the CDR3 is TGTGCCAGCAGCAAAGGCCTCGGGACTAAAGGGGGGGAGCAGTACGTC. It is translated as CASSKGLGTKGGEQYV.

The rearrangement uses TRBV7-9 and TRBJ1-4; TRBD1 matches 8 bases. Germline loops: CDR1 SEHNR, CDR2 FQNEAQ (reference sequence). Losses at the gene ends were 5 bases for V and 8 bases for J; bases not matched to a gene: 4. The CDR3 extends over 13 amino acids. As DNA, the CDR3 is TGTGCCAGCAGCCAGGGGGCTTGGGAAAAACTGTTTTTT. Translating it yields CASSQGAWEKLFF.

This clone was detected only once. The CDR3: CATSSGQGLNTEAFF. CDR3 in DNA: TGTGCCACCAGCAGTGGACAGGGGCTGAACACTGAAGCTTTCTTT. V and J are TRBV15 and TRBJ1-1; 9 nucleotides align to TRBD1. CDR1 and CDR2 from the germline V gene are LNHNV and YYDKDF (reference sequence). The length of the CDR3 is 15 residues. The trim removed 3 bases at V and 0 bases at J, leaving 2 bases unmatched.

The sample holds one count of this clone. The chain has TRBV5-1 and TRBJ1-3, with TRBD1 as a possible D gene (6 bases). Per germline, CDR1 SGHRS and CDR2 YFSETQ. The V end lost 3 bases, the J end lost 1 base, and 11 bases lay between the germline ends. This CDR3 region has 15 residues. In nucleotides, the CDR3 is TGCGCCAGCAGCTCTAATACAGGGTCTGGAAACACCATATATTTT. This encodes CASSSNTGSGNTIYF.

The J gene is TRBJ2-3, the V gene TRBV5-1, with 8 bases lining up with TRBD2. CDR1 SGHRS and CDR2 YFSETQ come from the germline V gene. This CDR3 comprises 15 residues. The V gene end was trimmed by 4 bases and the J gene end by 2 bases; junction bases not matched to a gene: 6. Written as DNA, the CDR3 is TGCGCCAGCAGCAGAGCGGGGGATTACACAGATACGCAGTATTTT. This encodes CASSRAGDYTDTQYF.

The chain employs TRBV29-1 and TRBJ1-2, with 8 bases aligning to TRBD1. Germline CDR1 is SQVTM and CDR2 is ANQGSEA. Trimming removed 7 bases from V and 7 bases from J; junction bases left unmatched: 8. The CDR3 spans 12 residues. The CDR3 reads CSAGQGQGGYTF. CDR3 DNA: TGCAGCGCCGGACAGGGACAAGGTGGCTACACCTTC.

The rearrangement links TRBV3-1 (or the pseudogene TRBV3-2) to TRBJ2-2; D not certain. The V end lost 0 bases, the J end lost 7 bases, and 9 bases lay between the germline ends. The CDR3 totals 14 residues. Germline lookup yields CDR1 LGHDT and CDR2 YNNKEL (reference sequence). CDR3: CASSQEPRSGELFF. The CDR3 DNA reads TGTGCCAGCAGCCAAGAGCCACGCAGCGGGGAGCTGTTTTTT.

V gene TRBV19 combines with J gene TRBJ1-2; D might be TRBD1 (6 bases). Germline CDR1 LNHDA, CDR2 SQIVND (reference sequence). The CDR3 covers 11 residues. V shed 6 bases and J shed 5 bases, with 7 bases lying between them. The CDR3 sequence is CASRDRYGYTF. As DNA, the CDR3 is TGTGCCAGTAGGGACAGATATGGCTACACCTTC. Looking up the rest from reference TRBV19 and TRBJ1-2 gives the full variable domain: DGGITQSPKYLFRKEGQNVTLSCEQNLNHDAMYWYRQDPGQGLRLIYYSQIVNDFQKGDIAEGYSVSREKKESFPLTVTSAQKNPTAFYLCASRDRYGYTFGSGTRLTVV.